Below, 22 T cell receptor beta chains from the same sample are listed, as sequenced in a study of T-cell memory formation after mild COVID-19. TCRdb called the 5' RACE reads again in MiXCR, with one record for every CDR3 protein. The sample lists 380,000 or so distinct CDR3 sequences, about 13% occurring once. The sequenced sample was PBMCs or a T cell subset sorted from them (not recorded which). The receptors come from a man between 18 and 35 years old who had mild COVID-19 (a few samples of this study predate the infection). Cell type and time point are not known.

The chain recombines TRBV4-2 with TRBJ2-7, with a weak D call TRBD2 (5 bases). From germline, CDR1 is LGHNA and CDR2 YNFKEQ. This CDR3 is 14 amino acids long. Trimming shortened V by 5 bases and J by 3 bases, and 14 bases separated the two germline ends. The CDR3 nucleotides are TGTGCCAGCAGCTACCGGGGTGAAGGCTACGAGCAGTACGTC. Residues: CASSYRGEGYEQYV.

In this sample, this clonotype turned up a few times. This chain joins TRBV7-2 and TRBJ2-3; 10 bases agree with TRBD2. The trim removed 2 bases at V and 2 bases at J, leaving 7 bases unmatched. Germline V CDR1 and CDR2: SGHTA, FQGNSA. The CDR3 sequence is 17 residues long. Written as DNA, the CDR3 is TGTGCCAGCAGCTTAAGGTCTAGCGGGGGATTCACAGATACGCAGTATTTT. This gives the protein CASSLRSSGGFTDTQYF.

This clonotype has only a few counts. V usage is TRBV7-2 and J usage is TRBJ1-2; the match to TRBD1 covers 10 bases. Germline V CDR1 and CDR2: SGHTA, FQGNSA. The CDR3 contains 15 residues. Trimming took 1 base from V and 7 from J; bases not matched to a gene: 6. The DNA for the CDR3 is TGTGCCAGCAGCTTAGGTGACAGGGGGCTATTTGGCTACACCTTC. The encoded protein is CASSLGDRGLFGYTF.

V and J are TRBV5-1 and TRBJ1-6; D is unresolved. Between the trimmed V and J ends, which lost 4 bases and 4 bases, there was a span of 9 bases. This CDR3 is 14 amino acids long. Germline values: CDR1 SGHRS, CDR2 YFSETQ. CDR3 nucleotides: TGCGCCAGCAGCGTAGAACATTATAATTCACCCCTCCACTTT. This translates into CASSVEHYNSPLHF.

This clonotype turned up a few times. The rearrangement uses TRBV9 and TRBJ1-2; TRBD1 is a possible D gene (5 bases). Germline CDR1 and CDR2: SGDLS and YYNGEE. V lost 4 bases, J lost 4 bases, and 20 bases lay in between. The CDR3 runs to 16 residues. The CDR3 sequence: CASSTSSTVFAYGYTF. The CDR3 DNA follows: TGTGCCAGCAGCACGAGCTCGACAGTTTTCGCCTATGGCTACACCTTC.

The rearrangement links TRBV20-1 to TRBJ1-1; D is perhaps TRBD1 (6 bases). The CDR3 spans 15 residues. Germline CDR1 DFQATT, CDR2 SNEGSKA (reference sequence). The V gene lost 3 bases and the J gene lost 10 bases, with 24 bases spanning the gap. This CDR3 is CSASPNAPHRVGAFF. The CDR3 DNA follows: TGCAGTGCTAGCCCCAACGCCCCCCACAGGGTTGGAGCTTTCTTT.

The chain links TRBV4-2 to TRBJ2-2, with D possibly being TRBD1 (8 bases). Germline CDR1 reads LGHNA; CDR2 reads YNFKEQ. Between the trimmed V and J ends, which lost 1 base and 3 bases, there was a span of 18 bases. The CDR3 is 18 amino acids. The CDR3 protein is CASSQAGGQGAYTGELFF. In DNA, the CDR3 is TGTGCCAGCAGCCAAGCGGGGGGCCAGGGGGCATACACCGGGGAGCTGTTTTTT.

This clonotype was seen a handful of times. The chain has TRBV20-1 and TRBJ2-5, with 9 bases fitting TRBD1. CDR3 length: 15 amino acids. CDR1 and CDR2 from the germline V gene are DFQATT and SNEGSKA (reference sequence). J gave up 1 base and V 3 bases, and 6 bases lay outside the gene matches. For the CDR3, the DNA is TGCAGTGCTAGTATTAGGACAGGGGCCCAAGAGACCCAGTACTTC. Translating gives CSASIRTGAQETQYF.

This clonotype came up a few times. This sequence joins TRBV6-1 and TRBJ2-7, with D possibly TRBD2 on 5 matching bases. V was shortened by 7 bases and J by 2 bases, with 15 bases between the two germline ends. The CDR3 length is 14 residues. CDR1 is MNHNS and CDR2 is SASEGT in the germline V gene. CDR3 in DNA: TGTGCCAGCACGAGGGATCGAATGGCCTACGAGCAGTACGTC. This codes for CASTRDRMAYEQYV.

This clonotype occurred a few times. The V and J genes are TRBV2 and TRBJ1-2; D remains ambiguous. The CDR3 is 12 residues long. Per the germline V gene, CDR1 is SNHLY and CDR2 is FYNNEI. Trimming removed 10 bases at V and 8 bases at J, with 17 bases between. The CDR3 is CATTKEAGGYTF. The CDR3 DNA is TGTGCCACCACCAAGGAAGCGGGCGGCTACACCTTC.

V gene TRBV12-3 or TRBV12-4 combines with J gene TRBJ2-6; D may match TRBD1 or TRBD2 (5 bases each). Trimming stripped 2 bases from V and 12 bases from J, with 17 bases between. The CDR3 is 15 residues long. The CDR3: CASSLRGLQAGVLTF. DNA for the CDR3: TGTGCCAGCAGTTTACGGGGCCTGCAGGCTGGCGTCCTGACTTTC.

The chain couples TRBV4-1 to TRBJ1-3; D uncertain. The CDR3 extends over 14 amino acids. V lost 6 bases and J lost 0, with 9 bases in between. Germline V gene data show CDR1 as MGHRA and CDR2 as YSYEKL. CDR3 in DNA: TGCGCCAGCAGGGGAACAGTCTCTGGAAACACCATATATTTT. This translates into CASRGTVSGNTIYF.

The rearrangement links TRBV4-1 to TRBJ2-1; D possibly corresponds to TRBD1 (6 bases). The V gene lost 3 bases and the J gene lost 0 bases, with 15 bases spanning the gap. This CDR3 comprises 17 residues. The germline CDR1 and CDR2 sequences are MGHRA and YSYEKL. The chain's CDR3 is CASSQGWNRASYNEQFF. The CDR3 DNA follows: TGCGCCAGCAGCCAGGGATGGAACAGGGCCTCCTACAATGAGCAGTTCTTC.

This clonotype was observed many times. V usage is TRBV5-1 and J usage is TRBJ2-7; TRBD2 matches at 8 bases. Per the germline V gene, CDR1 is SGHRS and CDR2 is YFSETQ. CDR3 length: 14 amino acids. V lost 4 bases, J lost 6 bases, and 9 bases stayed unmatched. The chain's CDR3 is CASSAGGDLLEQYF. The CDR3 nucleotides are TGCGCCAGCAGCGCCGGGGGGGACCTCCTCGAGCAGTACTTC.

There are a few counts of this clonotype. This chain connects TRBV7-9 to TRBJ2-5; 10 nucleotides agree with TRBD1. J was trimmed by 5 bases and V by 3 bases; bases with no gene match: 6. Germline CDR1 reads SEHNR; CDR2 reads FQNEAQ (reference sequence). This CDR3 has 15 residues. The CDR3 DNA sequence: TGTGCCAGCAGCTTGGTGACAGGGGGCGTTGAGACCCAGTACTTC. It specifies CASSLVTGGVETQYF.

The rearrangement links TRBV19 to TRBJ1-6; no reliable D call. The CDR3 runs to 15 residues. V was shortened by 4 bases and J by 7 bases, with 14 bases between the two germline ends. Germline CDR1 reads LNHDA; CDR2 reads SQIVND (reference sequence). This chain's CDR3 is CASSTDIRENSPLHF. In DNA form, the CDR3 reads TGTGCCAGTAGTACTGACATCCGTGAGAATTCACCCCTCCACTTT.

This clonotype was observed a few times. The chain carries TRBV5-1 and TRBJ2-3, with no clear D. CDR1 and CDR2 (germline): SGHRS, YFSETQ. Trimming shortened V by 2 bases and J by 2 bases, and 9 bases separated the two germline ends. This CDR3 spans 14 amino acids. The CDR3 nucleotides are TGCGCCAGCAGCTTTCTTGGACCCACAGATACGCAGTATTTT. It translates to CASSFLGPTDTQYF.

This clonotype was recorded a few times. The chain has TRBV28 and TRBJ1-1, with TRBD1 identical over 7 bases. After removal of 6 bases from V and 12 bases from J, the junction contained 7 bases not matched to a gene. CDR1 and CDR2 (germline): MDHEN, SYDVKM. CDR3 size: 11 residues. The CDR3 loop is CASSLPTGPFF. In DNA, the CDR3 is TGTGCCAGCAGCCTCCCGACAGGGCCTTTCTTT.

The chain combines TRBV7-6 with TRBJ1-5, with TRBD1 matching 7 bases. V trimming: 1 base; J trimming: 5 bases; junction bases outside the gene matches: 2. The CDR3 sequence is 14 residues long. CDR1 SGHVS and CDR2 FNYEAQ come from the germline V gene. CDR3 DNA: TGTGCCAGCAGCTTAGGCCAGGGGGATCAGCCCCAGCATTTT. Translating gives CASSLGQGDQPQHF.

V is TRBV30 and J is TRBJ2-1; weak D call: TRBD2 (7 bases). V shed 3 bases and J shed 5 bases, with 11 bases lying between them. Germline V gives CDR1 GTSNPN, CDR2 SVGIG (reference sequence). The CDR3 spans 13 residues. CDR3: CAWSTGRDNEQFF. DNA of the CDR3: TGTGCCTGGAGCACAGGGAGGGACAATGAGCAGTTCTTC.

V usage is TRBV5-1 and J usage is TRBJ2-5; a possible D gene is TRBD1 (5 bases). V gave up 0 bases and J gave up 5 bases, with 8 bases separating them. The germline V gene has CDR1 SGHRS and CDR2 YFSETQ. CDR3 length: 13 residues. CDR3 sequence: CASSLGQLETQYF. The CDR3 DNA is TGCGCCAGCAGCTTGGGACAGCTGGAGACCCAGTACTTC.

This clonotype has a count of ten or more. The rearrangement joins TRBV18 to TRBJ2-5, with D tentatively TRBD2 (5 bases). Trimming pared 0 bases from V and 5 bases from J, leaving 10 bases between. The CDR3 has 14 residues. The germline gives CDR1 KGHSH, CDR2 LQKENI. The CDR3 bases are TGTGCCAGCTCACCACCGGCTAGCTATGAGACCCAGTACTTC. Amino acids: CASSPPASYETQYF.